This T cell receptor beta chain derives from a study of esophageal squamous cell carcinoma under preoperative chemotherapy. To note about this clonotype: Its matching antigen is unknown.

Study-wide findings and caveats: Peripheral T cells migrating into the tumor appeared to partly supply post-treatment tumor-infiltrating lymphocytes. Abundant clones tended to shrink rather than expand after paclitaxel-nedaplatin.

Time point of the sample: after preoperative PTX-NDP chemotherapy. Patients received paclitaxel-nedaplatin as preoperative chemotherapy before surgery. MiXCR was run by TCRdb on the PCR reads, yielding one entry per CDR3 protein. This sample has 32,000 or so distinct CDR3 sequences, with around 50% found just once. The germline CDR1 and CDR2 sequences are SEHNR and FQNEAQ (reference sequence). The CDR3 runs 15 residues. Sample collection occurred from a patient given preoperative chemotherapy. This chain uses TRBV7-9 with TRBJ2-7; maybe TRBD2 (6 bases). TRBJ2-5 matches the DNA end more closely, so the J call is doubtful. The clonotype was recovered from a human donor with esophageal squamous cell carcinoma. The donor label of this sample is uncertain. This chain's CDR3 is CASSLGGTPEETQYF. The CDR3 region has the DNA TGTGCCAGCAGCTTAGGGGGGACTCCTGAGGAGACCCAGTACTTC.